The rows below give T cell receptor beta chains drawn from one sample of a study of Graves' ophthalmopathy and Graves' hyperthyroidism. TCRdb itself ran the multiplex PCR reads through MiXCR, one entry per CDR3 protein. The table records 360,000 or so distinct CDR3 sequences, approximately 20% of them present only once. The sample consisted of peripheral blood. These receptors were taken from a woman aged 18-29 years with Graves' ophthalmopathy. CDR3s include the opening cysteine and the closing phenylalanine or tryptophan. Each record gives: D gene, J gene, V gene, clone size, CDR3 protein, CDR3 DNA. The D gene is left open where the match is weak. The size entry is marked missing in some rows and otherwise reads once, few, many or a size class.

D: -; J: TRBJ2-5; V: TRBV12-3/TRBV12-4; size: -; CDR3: CASTRTIQETQYF; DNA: TGTGCCAGCACCAGGACTATCCAAGAGACCCAGTACTTC
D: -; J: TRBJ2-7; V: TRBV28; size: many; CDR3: CASSRTLWDEQYF; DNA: TGTGCCAGCAGCAGGACCCTCTGGGACGAGCAGTACTTC
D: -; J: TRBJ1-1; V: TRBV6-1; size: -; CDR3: CASRQDMAEAFF; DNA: TGTGCCAGCAGGCAGGACATGGCTGAAGCTTTCTTT
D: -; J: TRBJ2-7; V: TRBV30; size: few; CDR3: CAWAGQHYEQYF; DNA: TGTGCCTGGGCCGGGCAGCACTACGAGCAGTACTTC
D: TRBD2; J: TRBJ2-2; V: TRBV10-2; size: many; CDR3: CASSGLAGAGELFF; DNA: TGCGCCAGCAGTGGCCTAGCGGGGGCCGGGGAGCTGTTTTTT
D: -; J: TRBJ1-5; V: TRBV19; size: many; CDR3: CASSITTGNYQPQHF; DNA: TGTGCCAGTAGTATCACCACAGGGAACTATCAGCCCCAGCATTTT
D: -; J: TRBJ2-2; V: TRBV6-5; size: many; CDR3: CASRAPGRNTGELFF; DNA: TGTGCCAGCAGGGCCCCCGGGAGGAACACCGGGGAGCTGTTTTTT
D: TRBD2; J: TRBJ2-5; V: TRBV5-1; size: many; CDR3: CASLEFGGAQETQYF; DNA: TGCGCCAGCCTCGAATTCGGGGGGGCCCAAGAGACCCAGTACTTC
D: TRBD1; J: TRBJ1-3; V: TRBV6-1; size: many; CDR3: CASTMTGDGHTIYF; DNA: TGTGCCAGCACCATGACAGGGGACGGGCACACCATATATTTT
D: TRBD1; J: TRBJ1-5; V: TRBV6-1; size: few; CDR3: CASSNDRVNQPQHF; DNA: TGTGCCAGCAGTAATGACAGGGTCAATCAGCCCCAGCATTTT
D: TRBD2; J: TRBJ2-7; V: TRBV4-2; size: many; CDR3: CASKRTSGGSYEQYF; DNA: TGTGCCAGCAAAAGGACTAGCGGGGGGTCCTACGAGCAGTACTTC
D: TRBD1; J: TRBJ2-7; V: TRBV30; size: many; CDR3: CAWEGQGRTYEQYF; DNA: TGTGCCTGGGAGGGACAGGGGAGAACCTACGAGCAGTACTTC
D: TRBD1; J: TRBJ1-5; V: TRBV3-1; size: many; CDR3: CASSGRDSNTQPQHF; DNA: TGTGCCAGCAGCGGCCGGGACAGTAATACTCAGCCCCAGCATTTT
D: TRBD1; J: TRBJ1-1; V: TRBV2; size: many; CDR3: CASRRGQVNTEAFF; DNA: TGTGCCAGCAGGAGGGGACAGGTGAACACTGAAGCTTTCTTT
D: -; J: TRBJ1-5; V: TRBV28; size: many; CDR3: CASSFGAQPQHF; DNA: TGTGCCAGCAGTTTCGGGGCTCAGCCCCAGCATTTT
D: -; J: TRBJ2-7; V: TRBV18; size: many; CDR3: CASSPPGMGREQYF; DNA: TGTGCCAGCTCACCACCTGGGATGGGGCGCGAGCAGTACTTC
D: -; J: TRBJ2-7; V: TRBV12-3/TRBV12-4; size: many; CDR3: CASSFRRLSYEQYF; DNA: TGTGCCAGCAGTTTCAGGAGGCTCAGCTACGAGCAGTACTTC
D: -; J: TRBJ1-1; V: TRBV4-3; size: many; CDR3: CASSHMNTEAFF; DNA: TGTGCCAGCAGCCACATGAACACTGAAGCTTTCTTT
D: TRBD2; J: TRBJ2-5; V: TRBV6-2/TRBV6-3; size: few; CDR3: CASSQRLAGGETQYF; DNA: TGTGCCAGCAGTCAGCGACTAGCGGGGGGTGAGACCCAGTACTTC
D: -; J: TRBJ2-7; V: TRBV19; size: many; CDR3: CASPFLGSYEQYF; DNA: TGTGCCAGTCCCTTCCTTGGGTCCTACGAGCAGTACTTC
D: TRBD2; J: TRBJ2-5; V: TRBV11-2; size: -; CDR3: CASSSGSWAETQYF; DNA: TGTGCCAGCAGTAGCGGGAGTTGGGCAGAGACCCAGTACTTC
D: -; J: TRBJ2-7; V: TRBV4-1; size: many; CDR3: CASSQEGREQYF; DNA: TGCGCCAGCAGCCAAGAAGGGCGCGAGCAGTACTTC
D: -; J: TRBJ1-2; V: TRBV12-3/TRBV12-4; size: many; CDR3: CASTVRNYGYTF; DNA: TGTGCCAGCACCGTCAGAAACTATGGCTACACCTTC
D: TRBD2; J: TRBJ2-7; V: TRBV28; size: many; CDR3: CASSRGSSSGTPLVPYEQYF; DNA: TGTGCCAGCAGCCGCGGATCATCTAGCGGCACCCCTCTAGTCCCCTACGAGCAGTACTTC
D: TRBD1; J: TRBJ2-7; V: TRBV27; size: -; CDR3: CASSRWDRTGEQYF; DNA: TGTGCCAGCAGTCGGTGGGACAGGACCGGGGAGCAGTACTTC
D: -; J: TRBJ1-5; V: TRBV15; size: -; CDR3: CATRDRDTPQPQHF; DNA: TGTGCCACCAGGGACCGGGACACACCTCAGCCCCAGCATTTT
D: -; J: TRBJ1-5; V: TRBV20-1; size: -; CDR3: CSATPTGPNQPQHF; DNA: TGCAGTGCTACTCCAACGGGCCCCAATCAGCCCCAGCATTTT
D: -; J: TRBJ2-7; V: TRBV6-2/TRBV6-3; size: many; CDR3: CASSYSIEVAVIEQYF; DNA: TGTGCCAGCAGTTACTCGATCGAGGTAGCCGTAATCGAGCAGTACTTC